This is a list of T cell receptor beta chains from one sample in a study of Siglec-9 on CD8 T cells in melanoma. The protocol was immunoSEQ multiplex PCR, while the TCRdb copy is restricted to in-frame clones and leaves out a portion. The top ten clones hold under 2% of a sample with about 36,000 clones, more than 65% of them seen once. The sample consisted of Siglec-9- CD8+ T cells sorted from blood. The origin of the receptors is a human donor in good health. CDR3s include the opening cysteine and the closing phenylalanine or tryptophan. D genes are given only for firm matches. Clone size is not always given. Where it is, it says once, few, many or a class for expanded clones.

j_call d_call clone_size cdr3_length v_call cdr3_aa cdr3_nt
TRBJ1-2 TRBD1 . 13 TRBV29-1 CSVEAGTEYGYTF TGCAGCGTTGAAGCCGGGACAGAATATGGCTACACCTTC
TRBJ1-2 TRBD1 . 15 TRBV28 CASSPTGTGGYGYTF TGTGCCAGCAGTCCAACCGGGACAGGTGGCTATGGCTACACCTTC
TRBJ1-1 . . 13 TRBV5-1 CASGDLGGSEAFF TGCGCCAGCGGCGACTTAGGGGGGAGTGAAGCTTTCTTT
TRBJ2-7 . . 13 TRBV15 CATSSPPWYEQYF TGTGCCACCAGCAGTCCCCCCTGGTACGAGCAGTACTTC
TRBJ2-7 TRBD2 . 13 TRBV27 CASTWGRGGEQYF TGTGCCAGCACCTGGGGCCGCGGGGGAGAGCAGTACTTC
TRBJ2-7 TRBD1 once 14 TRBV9 CASNPGQAGYEQYF TGTGCCAGCAACCCGGGACAGGCTGGCTACGAGCAGTACTTC
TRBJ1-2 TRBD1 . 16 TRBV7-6 CASSHGTGGRSDGYTF TGTGCCAGCAGCCACGGGACAGGGGGCAGATCAGATGGCTACACCTTC
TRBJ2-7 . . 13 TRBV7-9 CASRRPLAYEQYF TGTGCCAGCAGAAGGCCCCTTGCCTACGAGCAGTACTTC
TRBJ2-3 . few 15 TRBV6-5 CASSYARGLLDTQYF TGTGCCAGCAGTTACGCCAGGGGACTACTGGATACGCAGTATTTT
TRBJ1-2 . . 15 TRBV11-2 CASTRGGQPNYGYTF TGTGCCAGCACCCGAGGTGGGCAGCCTAACTATGGCTACACCTTC
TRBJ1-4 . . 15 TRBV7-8 CASSLVGVLGEKLFF TGTGCCAGCAGCTTAGTCGGGGTCCTAGGTGAAAAACTGTTTTTT
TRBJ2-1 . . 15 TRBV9 CASSATGPLDNEQFF TGTGCCAGCAGCGCGACAGGACCACTAGACAATGAGCAGTTCTTC
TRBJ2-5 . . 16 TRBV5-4 CASSLGDLGLIETQYF TGTGCCAGCAGCTTGGGGGATCTGGGTCTGATTGAGACCCAGTACTTC
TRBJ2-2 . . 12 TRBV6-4 CASTGNTGELFF TGTGCCAGCACAGGGAACACCGGGGAGCTGTTTTTT
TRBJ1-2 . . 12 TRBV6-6 CASSTGVGGYTF TGTGCCAGCAGTACGGGGGTAGGCGGCTACACCTTC
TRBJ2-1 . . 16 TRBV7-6 CASPPTRNSVYNEQFF TGTGCCAGCCCTCCAACTCGGAACTCTGTTTACAATGAGCAGTTCTTC
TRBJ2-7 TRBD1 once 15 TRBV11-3 CASSRFEGAGDEQYF TGTGCCAGCAGCCGCTTTGAGGGGGCCGGAGACGAGCAGTACTTC
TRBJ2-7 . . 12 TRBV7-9 CASSQGRYEQYF TGTGCCAGCAGCCAAGGGAGGTACGAGCAGTACTTC
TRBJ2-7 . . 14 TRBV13 CASSLVGNRYEQYF TGTGCCAGCAGCTTAGTGGGAAATCGCTACGAGCAGTACTTC
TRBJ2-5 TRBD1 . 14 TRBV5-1 CASSKWTGQETQYF TGCGCCAGCAGCAAATGGACAGGACAAGAGACCCAGTACTTC
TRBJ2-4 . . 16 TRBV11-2 CASSLVGLGLKNIQYF TGTGCCAGCAGCTTAGTGGGGTTGGGGCTCAAAAACATTCAGTACTTC
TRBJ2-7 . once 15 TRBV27 CASSSDWESGYEQYF TGTGCCAGCAGTTCGGATTGGGAAAGTGGCTACGAGCAGTACTTC